The 18 T cell receptor beta chains given below trace back to one sample, sequenced in a study of cytomegalovirus exposure and HLA in healthy donors. Sequenced by immunoSEQ multiplex PCR; TCRdb stores in-frame clones only, minus some. The table has 85,000 to 120,000 clones, about 88% seen once. Sequencing input: PBMCs. The origin of the receptors is a woman aged 18-29 years in good health and CMV-seropositive.

The chain uses TRBV5-1 and TRBJ1-2; D not certain. The germline CDR1 and CDR2 sequences are SGHRS and YFSETQ. This CDR3 is 13 amino acids long. With 0 bases removed from V and 6 bases from J, the gap between germline ends came to 9 bases. The DNA of the CDR3 is TGCGCCAGCAGCTTGGCCAGGTCGGATGGCTACACCTTC. As protein: CASSLARSDGYTF. The complete variable domain, with remaining parts taken from reference TRBV5-1 and TRBJ1-2, reads KAGVTQTPRYLIKTRGQQVTLSCSPISGHRSVSWYQQTPGQGLQFLFEYFSETQRNKGNFPGRFSGRQFSNSRSEMNVSTLELGDSALYLCASSLARSDGYTFGSGTRLTVV.

The V and J genes are TRBV28 and TRBJ2-4, with 8 positions matching TRBD1. Unmatched junction bases numbered 4, after V lost 5 bases and J lost 1 base. This CDR3 is 15 amino acids long. Per germline, CDR1 MDHEN and CDR2 SYDVKM. CDR3 nucleotide sequence: TGTGCCAGCAGTGAACAGGGGGTGGCCAAAAACATTCAGTACTTC. Translated, it gives CASSEQGVAKNIQYF.

The J gene is TRBJ1-2, the V gene TRBV4-1; TRBD1 agrees at 7 bases. This CDR3 has 17 residues. V dropped 4 bases and J dropped 7; count of bases not matched to a gene: 18. Germline CDR1 and CDR2: MGHRA and YSYEKL. Written as DNA, the CDR3 is TGCGCCAGCAGCCTACCGGGACAGCTTTCCTGCATATCTGGCTACACCTTC. Protein product: CASSLPGQLSCISGYTF.

This chain links TRBV18 with TRBJ1-6, with D possibly TRBD1 on 5 matching bases. Trimming cost V 0 bases and J 8 bases, with 14 bases left between them. The CDR3 runs 16 residues. The germline V gene has CDR1 KGHSH and CDR2 LQKENI. The CDR3 sequence: CASSPPRTNRDSPLHF. The CDR3 bases are TGTGCCAGCTCACCACCCAGGACAAATCGGGATTCACCCCTCCACTTT.

In this sample, this clone turned up a few times. The V gene is TRBV9, the J gene TRBJ2-5, with a tentative D call TRBD2 (6 bases). There are 15 residues in the CDR3. V was clipped by 7 bases and J by 2 bases, with 18 bases between them. Per the germline V gene, CDR1 is SGDLS and CDR2 is YYNGEE. CDR3 DNA: TGTGCCAGCGCCCCTTCCGGGGGAGATCAAGAGACCCAGTACTTC. Amino acid sequence: CASAPSGGDQETQYF.

The chain joins TRBV5-1 to TRBJ2-2, with 7 bases that match TRBD1. Trimming took 4 bases from V and 0 from J; bases not matched to a gene: 12. The germline V gene encodes CDR1 SGHRS and CDR2 YFSETQ. The CDR3 contains 18 residues. The CDR3 sequence: CASSRTGTEPSNTGELFF. The DNA of the CDR3 is TGCGCCAGCAGCAGGACGGGGACAGAACCCTCGAACACCGGGGAGCTGTTTTTT.

This clone came up once. The chain is built from TRBV28 and TRBJ1-4; 8 nucleotides align to TRBD1. Unmatched junction bases numbered 6, after V lost 6 bases and J lost 0 bases. This CDR3 comprises 16 residues. Germline V gene lookup returns CDR1 MDHEN and CDR2 SYDVKM. The CDR3 reads CASRTGQGTTNEKLFF. The CDR3 bases are TGTGCCAGCAGAACAGGACAGGGAACAACTAATGAAAAACTGTTTTTT.

This clone occurred once. CDR3 protein: CASSEARNLETQYF. The CDR3 region has the DNA TGTGCCAGCAGTGAGGCCAGGAACTTGGAGACCCAGTACTTC. The chain combines TRBV2 with TRBJ2-5; D is unresolved. V was trimmed by 3 bases and J by 5 bases, leaving 13 bases between them. This CDR3 spans 14 amino acids. From germline, CDR1 is SNHLY and CDR2 FYNNEI.

The genes are TRBV2 and TRBJ2-7, with 7 bases that match TRBD1. CDR1 and CDR2 from the germline V gene are SNHLY and FYNNEI. This CDR3 has 13 residues. Germline trimming cut 10 bases from V and 7 bases from J; bases unmatched to any gene: 13. The CDR3 DNA reads TGTGCCATCCTCCGGGACAGCCCTCGGGAGCAGTACTTC. Translated, it gives CAILRDSPREQYF. The variable domain in full, with the rest retrieved from reference TRBV2 and TRBJ2-7, is EPEVTQTPSHQVTQMGQEVILRCVPISNHLYFYWYRQILGQKVEFLVSFYNNEISEKSEIFDDQFSVERPDGSNFTLKIRSTKLEDSAMYFCAILRDSPREQYFGPGTRLTVT.

This chain uses TRBV27 with TRBJ2-5; 9 positions agree with TRBD2. The trim removed 6 bases at V and 5 bases at J, leaving 4 bases unmatched. The CDR3 contains 13 residues. CDR1 MNHEY and CDR2 SMNVEV come from the germline V gene (reference sequence). For the CDR3, the DNA is TGTGCCAGCAGCGGGACTAGCCGGGAGACCCAGTACTTC. Amino acid sequence: CASSGTSRETQYF.

The gene calls are TRBV6-1 and TRBJ1-1; no definite D call. The CDR3 runs to 12 residues. Germline loops: CDR1 MNHNS, CDR2 SASEGT. V was cut by 2 bases and J by 8 bases, with 9 bases left in between. CDR3 loop: CASSELTVEAFF. The CDR3 DNA is TGTGCCAGCAGTGAACTTACAGTAGAAGCTTTCTTT.

V is TRBV2 and J is TRBJ1-5, with 8 bases matching TRBD1. Trimming removed 7 bases from V and 3 bases from J; junction bases left unmatched: 8. Germline-derived CDR1 and CDR2 are SNHLY and FYNNEI. The CDR3 length is 15 residues. The CDR3 spells CASMAGGLSNQPQHF. The CDR3 DNA follows: TGTGCCAGCATGGCAGGGGGCCTTTCCAATCAGCCCCAGCATTTT.

The J gene is TRBJ2-7, the V gene TRBV5-5, with D unresolved. V was trimmed by 0 bases and J by 6 bases, leaving 7 bases between them. The germline V gene has CDR1 SGHKS and CDR2 YYEKEE (reference sequence). This CDR3 spans 12 amino acids. For the CDR3, the DNA is TGTGCCAGCAGCTTGGGGCGGCCCGAGCAGTACTTC. This translates into CASSLGRPEQYF.

Concerning this clone itself: At one end, the junction sequence differs from germline, possibly due to a read error. The CDR3 sequence: CATSRGTGDEGLF. CDR3 sequence (DNA): TGTGCCACCAGCAGAGGTACCGGAGACGAGGGCCTGTTC. This chain connects TRBV15 to TRBJ1-2; D gene ambiguous. Germline values: CDR1 LNHNV, CDR2 YYDKDF (reference sequence). This CDR3 has 13 amino acids.

The chain joins TRBV2 to TRBJ2-1; the match to TRBD1 covers 12 bases. The J segment lost 7 bases and the V segment lost 6 bases, leaving 10 bases of the junction unmatched. CDR3 length: 16 amino acids. From germline, CDR1 is SNHLY and CDR2 FYNNEI. In DNA form, the CDR3 reads TGTGCCAGCAGCAAAGGGGGGACAGGGGGCATAAATGAGCAGTTCTTC. This sequence encodes CASSKGGTGGINEQFF.

The chain has TRBV27 and TRBJ1-2; 9 nucleotides agree with TRBD1. V gave up 3 bases and J gave up 7 bases; unmatched junction bases: 6. Germline V gene data show CDR1 as MNHEY and CDR2 as SMNVEV (reference sequence). CDR3 size: 14 residues. This chain's CDR3 is CASSFGTGNGGYTF. CDR3 DNA sequence: TGTGCCAGCAGTTTCGGGACAGGGAATGGTGGCTACACCTTC.

The chain joins TRBV5-8 to TRBJ1-2, with D possibly TRBD1 on 5 matching bases. With 0 bases removed from V and 1 base from J, the gap between germline ends came to 10 bases. CDR1 and CDR2 (germline): SGHTS, YDEGEE. CDR3 length: 15 amino acids. CDR3 region: CASSLGQGYNYGYTF. The CDR3 nucleotides are TGTGCCAGCAGCTTGGGGCAGGGCTATAACTATGGCTACACCTTC.

This chain connects TRBV15 to TRBJ2-5; the match to TRBD1 covers 8 bases. Trimming removed 4 bases from V and 5 bases from J; junction bases left unmatched: 6. Looked up from germline, CDR1 is LNHNV and CDR2 is YYDKDF (reference sequence). This CDR3 contains 14 residues. The CDR3 protein is CATSNLTGGETQYF. For the CDR3, the DNA is TGTGCCACCAGCAATCTAACAGGGGGGGAGACCCAGTACTTC.